A single sample gave rise to the 3 T cell receptor beta chains below, sequenced in a study of blood T cell repertoires in COVID-19. The method was immunoSEQ multiplex PCR; TCRdb's version includes in-frame clones alone and lacks a portion of them. The repertoire holds a few hundred thousand clones, 90% seen once, with around 1.7% in the top ten. The sequenced sample consisted of PBMCs or T cells enriched from blood (not recorded which). These receptors were obtained from a young woman with acute COVID-19.

The chain has TRBV27 and TRBJ1-4, with a possible D match to TRBD1 (6 bases). The CDR3 spans 13 residues. CDR1 is MNHEY and CDR2 is SMNVEV in the germline V gene (reference sequence). Deletions cut 5 bases from V and 8 bases from J, with 12 bases between. The chain's CDR3 is CASSAKQGEKLFF. CDR3 nucleotides: TGTGCCAGCAGTGCAAAACAGGGAGAAAAACTGTTTTTT.

CDR3 bases: TGTGCCAGTACCCCCGGGACTAGCGGGAACAATGAGCAGTTCTTC. This translates into CASTPGTSGNNEQFF. V and J are TRBV19 and TRBJ2-1; 13 bases are a match to TRBD2. Trimming cost V 7 bases and J 5 bases; bases outside gene matches: 5. The CDR3 length is 15 residues. Germline CDR1 reads LNHDA; CDR2 reads SQIVND (reference sequence).

This clone was recorded once. The chain links TRBV19 to TRBJ2-3; a possible D gene is TRBD2 (6 bases). This CDR3 has 14 amino acids. Per the germline V gene, CDR1 is LNHDA and CDR2 is SQIVND (reference sequence). The V and J ends lost 1 base and 4 bases respectively, with 9 bases between them. The CDR3 here is CASSIGRDPDTQYF. The CDR3 DNA is TGTGCCAGTAGTATAGGGAGGGACCCAGATACGCAGTATTTT.